Listed below are T cell receptor beta chains from one sample, sequenced in a study of blood T cell repertoires in COVID-19. Clones were read by immunoSEQ multiplex PCR, and TCRdb kept only the in-frame ones, dropping some. There are around 54,000 clones in the sample; 90% occur only once, and around 8.2% lies in the top ten. Sample: peripheral blood. The receptor source for this set is a woman between 35 and 50 years old with active COVID-19. CDR3s include the opening cysteine and the closing phenylalanine or tryptophan. D genes are given only for firm matches. Clone size is shown for a subset of rows, as once, few, many or a class of expanded clone.

d_gene: -
v_gene: TRBV2
j_gene: TRBJ2-1
abundance: -
CDR3nt: TGTGCCAGCATTCGGCAGGGAATCAATGAGCAGTTCTTC
CDR3aa: CASIRQGINEQFF

d_gene: TRBD2
v_gene: TRBV6-2/TRBV6-3
j_gene: TRBJ2-3
abundance: -
CDR3nt: TGTGCCAGCAGCCATTCCGGACTAGCGGGGTTCGGAGATACGCAGTATTTT
CDR3aa: CASSHSGLAGFGDTQYF

d_gene: -
v_gene: TRBV3-1/TRBV3-2
j_gene: TRBJ2-5
abundance: -
CDR3nt: TGTGCCAGCAGCCAAGATTTTTTAGGGAGAGAGACCCAGTACTTC
CDR3aa: CASSQDFLGRETQYF

d_gene: -
v_gene: TRBV3-1/TRBV3-2
j_gene: TRBJ1-2
abundance: -
CDR3nt: TGTGCCAGCAGCCAAGATAACGGGGGTCTGTTTATAGATGGCTACACCTTC
CDR3aa: CASSQDNGGLFIDGYTF

d_gene: -
v_gene: TRBV19
j_gene: TRBJ2-2
abundance: -
CDR3nt: TGTGCCAGTAGTATCTACAGGGCTGGCGGTGTTCGGGAGCTGTTTTTT
CDR3aa: CASSIYRAGGVRELFF

d_gene: -
v_gene: TRBV6-5
j_gene: TRBJ1-2
abundance: -
CDR3nt: TGTGCCAGCAGCCGGACCCTCAGGGGAGGGCATGGCTACACCTTC
CDR3aa: CASSRTLRGGHGYTF

d_gene: -
v_gene: TRBV5-1
j_gene: TRBJ2-7
abundance: -
CDR3nt: TGCGCCAGCAGTAGTCGGGGAGGGGGAGAGTACGAGCAGTACTTC
CDR3aa: CASSSRGGGEYEQYF

d_gene: TRBD1
v_gene: TRBV30
j_gene: TRBJ2-3
abundance: -
CDR3nt: TGTGCCTGGGGGACAGGGTCGAGAACAGATACGCAGTATTTT
CDR3aa: CAWGTGSRTDTQYF

d_gene: TRBD1
v_gene: TRBV28
j_gene: TRBJ1-2
abundance: -
CDR3nt: TGTGCCAGCAGTTTGGAGACAGGGGCCGGCTACACCTTC
CDR3aa: CASSLETGAGYTF

d_gene: -
v_gene: TRBV29-1
j_gene: TRBJ1-1
abundance: -
CDR3nt: TGCAGCGTTGAATCACAGACCGTTGAAGCTTTCTTT
CDR3aa: CSVESQTVEAFF

d_gene: -
v_gene: TRBV9
j_gene: TRBJ2-7
abundance: -
CDR3nt: TGTGCCAGCAGCCCGCGCGGGTCAAGCTCCTACGAGCAGTACTTC
CDR3aa: CASSPRGSSSYEQYF

d_gene: -
v_gene: TRBV6-1
j_gene: TRBJ1-5
abundance: -
CDR3nt: TGTGCCAGCAGTGAGCTCGGGGGTCAGCCCCAGCATTTT
CDR3aa: CASSELGGQPQHF

d_gene: TRBD1
v_gene: TRBV19
j_gene: TRBJ2-7
abundance: -
CDR3nt: TGTGCCAGTAGTTGGACAGGGGACCACGAGCAGTACTTC
CDR3aa: CASSWTGDHEQYF

d_gene: TRBD2
v_gene: TRBV5-1
j_gene: TRBJ2-1
abundance: -
CDR3nt: TGCGCCAGCAAAACTAGCGGGGGCCCTCTCTACAATGAGCAGTTCTTC
CDR3aa: CASKTSGGPLYNEQFF

d_gene: TRBD2
v_gene: TRBV5-5
j_gene: TRBJ2-1
abundance: -
CDR3nt: TGTGCCTGTTGGAGCGGGGGGGCCCATAATGAGCAGTTCTTC
CDR3aa: CACWSGGAHNEQFF

d_gene: TRBD2
v_gene: TRBV5-6
j_gene: TRBJ2-7
abundance: -
CDR3nt: TGTGCCAGCAGCCCTCGACTAGCGGGGGATGAGCAGTACTTC
CDR3aa: CASSPRLAGDEQYF

d_gene: -
v_gene: TRBV12-3/TRBV12-4
j_gene: TRBJ1-1
abundance: -
CDR3nt: TGTGCCAGCAGTTTAAAACAGAACACTGAAGCTTTCTTT
CDR3aa: CASSLKQNTEAFF

d_gene: TRBD1
v_gene: TRBV6-1
j_gene: TRBJ1-2
abundance: -
CDR3nt: TGTGCCAGCAGTGAAGCGCTACAGGGGGCGATCGTCCATGGCTACACCTTC
CDR3aa: CASSEALQGAIVHGYTF

d_gene: TRBD1
v_gene: TRBV15
j_gene: TRBJ1-4
abundance: -
CDR3nt: TGTGCCACCAGCCCTAGGGGGGGGACAGGGGATGAAAAACTGTTTTTT
CDR3aa: CATSPRGGTGDEKLFF

d_gene: TRBD1
v_gene: TRBV10-3
j_gene: TRBJ1-1
abundance: -
CDR3nt: TGTGCCACCAGCGGACAGGGGCTGAACACTGAAGCTTTCTTT
CDR3aa: CATSGQGLNTEAFF

d_gene: TRBD1
v_gene: TRBV7-8
j_gene: TRBJ1-2
abundance: -
CDR3nt: TGTGCCAGCAGCCCCGGGGACAGGAACTATGGCTACACCTTC
CDR3aa: CASSPGDRNYGYTF

d_gene: TRBD1
v_gene: TRBV5-1
j_gene: TRBJ1-5
abundance: few
CDR3nt: TGCGCCAGCACCTTAGTGACAGGGGAGCAGCCCCAGCATTTT
CDR3aa: CASTLVTGEQPQHF

d_gene: TRBD1
v_gene: TRBV18
j_gene: TRBJ2-5
abundance: -
CDR3nt: TGTGCCAGCTCACCACCAAGCAGACAGGGGGAGAAGACCCAGTACTTC
CDR3aa: CASSPPSRQGEKTQYF

d_gene: TRBD2
v_gene: TRBV7-6
j_gene: TRBJ2-2
abundance: -
CDR3nt: TGTGCCAGCAGTTATAGCGGGGGCGAACTGAACACCGGGGAGCTGTTTTTT
CDR3aa: CASSYSGGELNTGELFF

d_gene: -
v_gene: TRBV5-6
j_gene: TRBJ2-1
abundance: -
CDR3nt: TGTGCCAGCAGCTCCTCTTTTCGGACTTTTGGTGAGCAGTTCTTC
CDR3aa: CASSSSFRTFGEQFF

d_gene: TRBD1
v_gene: TRBV30
j_gene: TRBJ2-5
abundance: -
CDR3nt: TGTGCCTGGAGTCGGGACAGGACACAAGAGACCCAGTACTTC
CDR3aa: CAWSRDRTQETQYF

d_gene: -
v_gene: TRBV5-1
j_gene: TRBJ2-1
abundance: -
CDR3nt: TGCGCCAGCAGCTACAGGGTATCCGATGAGCAGTTCTTC
CDR3aa: CASSYRVSDEQFF

d_gene: -
v_gene: TRBV9
j_gene: TRBJ2-3
abundance: -
CDR3nt: TGTGCCAGCAGCGGACTCACAGATACGCAGTATTTT
CDR3aa: CASSGLTDTQYF

d_gene: -
v_gene: TRBV5-1
j_gene: TRBJ2-7
abundance: -
CDR3nt: TGCGCCAGCAGCTTGGCCGGGTCTTTTTACGAGCAGTACTTC
CDR3aa: CASSLAGSFYEQYF

d_gene: -
v_gene: TRBV5-1
j_gene: TRBJ2-7
abundance: -
CDR3nt: TGCGCCAGCAGCCCGGAAGTAGCTTCCTACGAGCAGTACTTC
CDR3aa: CASSPEVASYEQYF

d_gene: -
v_gene: TRBV19
j_gene: TRBJ1-5
abundance: -
CDR3nt: TGTGCCAGTAGTATAGTCACCTTACCCAGTCAGCCCCAGCATTTT
CDR3aa: CASSIVTLPSQPQHF

d_gene: -
v_gene: TRBV3-1/TRBV3-2
j_gene: TRBJ1-6
abundance: once
CDR3nt: TGTGCCAGCAGCCAAGGCCAGGGCCTCAATTCACCCCTCCACTTT
CDR3aa: CASSQGQGLNSPLHF

d_gene: -
v_gene: TRBV29-1
j_gene: TRBJ1-1
abundance: -
CDR3nt: TGCAGCGCCGAGATGGGGGGCACTGAAGCTTTCTTT
CDR3aa: CSAEMGGTEAFF

d_gene: -
v_gene: TRBV5-1
j_gene: TRBJ1-1
abundance: -
CDR3nt: TGCGCCAGCAGCTTACCAGGAACTGAAGCTTTCTTT
CDR3aa: CASSLPGTEAFF

d_gene: -
v_gene: TRBV7-2
j_gene: TRBJ2-3
abundance: -
CDR3nt: TGTGCCAGCAGGCTTGTAGTGTCGGCAGATACGCAGTATTTT
CDR3aa: CASRLVVSADTQYF

d_gene: -
v_gene: TRBV5-6
j_gene: TRBJ2-1
abundance: -
CDR3nt: TGTGCCAGCAGCTCCTTACTAGCAAGCGATAATAATGAGCAGTTCTTC
CDR3aa: CASSSLLASDNNEQFF

d_gene: TRBD1
v_gene: TRBV18
j_gene: TRBJ1-4
abundance: -
CDR3nt: TGTGCCAGCTCACCACGGGGACAGGCTAATGAAAAACTGTTTTTT
CDR3aa: CASSPRGQANEKLFF

d_gene: -
v_gene: TRBV7-3
j_gene: TRBJ1-6
abundance: -
CDR3nt: TGTGCCAGCAGCTTAACTGGGGGCCTTGATTCACCCCTCCACTTT
CDR3aa: CASSLTGGLDSPLHF

d_gene: -
v_gene: TRBV2
j_gene: TRBJ1-4
abundance: -
CDR3nt: TGTGCCAGCAGTGAACGCAGGGTATCTGGGGAAAAACTGTTTTTT
CDR3aa: CASSERRVSGEKLFF

d_gene: -
v_gene: TRBV5-8
j_gene: TRBJ1-2
abundance: once
CDR3nt: TGTGCCAGCAGCGCCGTGGCGGGGTCCCATGGCTACACCTTC
CDR3aa: CASSAVAGSHGYTF

d_gene: -
v_gene: TRBV5-8
j_gene: TRBJ2-7
abundance: -
CDR3nt: TGTGCCAGCACTACCGAGCAGTACTTC
CDR3aa: CASTTEQYF

d_gene: TRBD1
v_gene: TRBV11-2
j_gene: TRBJ1-2
abundance: -
CDR3nt: TGTGCCAGCAGCTCCACAGGGGACGGCTACACCTTC
CDR3aa: CASSSTGDGYTF

d_gene: -
v_gene: TRBV7-3
j_gene: TRBJ2-1
abundance: few
CDR3nt: TGTGCCAGCAGCTTACTGGAGAGTGAGCAGTTCTTC
CDR3aa: CASSLLESEQFF

d_gene: TRBD2
v_gene: TRBV3-1/TRBV3-2
j_gene: TRBJ2-5
abundance: -
CDR3nt: TGTGCCAGCAGCACGCGGGGGACCCACCAAGAGACCCAGTACTTC
CDR3aa: CASSTRGTHQETQYF

d_gene: -
v_gene: TRBV3-1/TRBV3-2
j_gene: TRBJ1-6
abundance: -
CDR3nt: TGTGCCAGCAGCCAAGGGCAGGGCTATTCACCCCTCCACTTT
CDR3aa: CASSQGQGYSPLHF

d_gene: -
v_gene: TRBV6-5
j_gene: TRBJ2-1
abundance: -
CDR3nt: TGTGCCAGCACCCACCCGGTGGCCTACAATGAGCAGTTCTTC
CDR3aa: CASTHPVAYNEQFF

d_gene: TRBD2
v_gene: TRBV20-1
j_gene: TRBJ2-2
abundance: -
CDR3nt: TGCAGTGCTAGTGGGACTAGCGGGGGGGCATCGGCCGGGGAGCTGTTTTTT
CDR3aa: CSASGTSGGASAGELFF

d_gene: -
v_gene: TRBV5-1
j_gene: TRBJ2-3
abundance: once
CDR3nt: TGCGCCAGCAGTCGAAGGGGCCTACCCACAGATACGCAGTATTTT
CDR3aa: CASSRRGLPTDTQYF

d_gene: TRBD2
v_gene: TRBV7-2
j_gene: TRBJ2-1
abundance: -
CDR3nt: TGTGCCAGCAGCTCGGGACTAGCGGGGGTAAATTACAATGAGCAGTTCTTC
CDR3aa: CASSSGLAGVNYNEQFF

d_gene: TRBD2
v_gene: TRBV10-3
j_gene: TRBJ2-7
abundance: -
CDR3nt: TGTGCCATCAGTGAGCAGAACAGTCAGCGGGGGGGCTTGCAGTACTTC
CDR3aa: CAISEQNSQRGGLQYF

d_gene: TRBD2
v_gene: TRBV4-1
j_gene: TRBJ2-2
abundance: -
CDR3nt: TGCGCCAGCAGCCAACTAGCGGGGGACACCGGGGAGCTGTTTTTT
CDR3aa: CASSQLAGDTGELFF

d_gene: TRBD2
v_gene: TRBV6-6
j_gene: TRBJ2-5
abundance: -
CDR3nt: TGTGCCAGCAGTCCCATAGCGGGGGGCCACTTTGAGACCCAGTACTTC
CDR3aa: CASSPIAGGHFETQYF

d_gene: -
v_gene: TRBV4-1
j_gene: TRBJ1-3
abundance: -
CDR3nt: TGCGCCAGCAGGCCTGGGATGCAGGGGCGAGGAAACACCATATATTTT
CDR3aa: CASRPGMQGRGNTIYF

d_gene: -
v_gene: TRBV7-2
j_gene: TRBJ2-7
abundance: -
CDR3nt: TGTGCCAGCAGCCCAACCGGGTCTTCCTCCTACGAGCAGTACTTC
CDR3aa: CASSPTGSSSYEQYF

d_gene: TRBD2
v_gene: TRBV4-3
j_gene: TRBJ2-3
abundance: -
CDR3nt: TGCGCCAGCAGCCAAGACAAAGGGGGCGGGGGGGCAGATACGCAGTATTTT
CDR3aa: CASSQDKGGGGADTQYF

d_gene: -
v_gene: TRBV30
j_gene: TRBJ1-1
abundance: -
CDR3nt: TGTGCCTGGGGCGGGGGGACTGAAGCTTTCTTT
CDR3aa: CAWGGGTEAFF

d_gene: TRBD1
v_gene: TRBV30
j_gene: TRBJ2-7
abundance: -
CDR3nt: TGTGCCTGGAGTTGGAGACAGGGGCCGCGCCAGACCTACGAGCAGTACTTC
CDR3aa: CAWSWRQGPRQTYEQYF